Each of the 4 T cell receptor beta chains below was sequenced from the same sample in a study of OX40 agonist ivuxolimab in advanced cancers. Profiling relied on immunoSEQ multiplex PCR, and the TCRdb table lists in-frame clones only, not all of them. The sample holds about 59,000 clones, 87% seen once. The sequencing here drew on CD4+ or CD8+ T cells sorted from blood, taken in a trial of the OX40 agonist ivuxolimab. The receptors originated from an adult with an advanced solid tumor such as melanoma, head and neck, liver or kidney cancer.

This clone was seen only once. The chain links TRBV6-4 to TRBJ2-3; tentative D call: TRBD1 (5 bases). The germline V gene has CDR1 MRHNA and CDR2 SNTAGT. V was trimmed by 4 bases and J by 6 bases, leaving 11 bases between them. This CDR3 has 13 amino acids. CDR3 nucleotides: TGTGCCAGCAGTGGGGGCGTCGGGGATACGCAGTATTTT. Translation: CASSGGVGDTQYF.

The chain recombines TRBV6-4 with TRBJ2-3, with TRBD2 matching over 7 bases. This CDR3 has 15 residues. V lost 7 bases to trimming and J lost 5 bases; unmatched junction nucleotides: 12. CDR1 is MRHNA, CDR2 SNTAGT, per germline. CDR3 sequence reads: CASNWRESQGDTQYF. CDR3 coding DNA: TGTGCCAGCAATTGGCGGGAGTCCCAAGGAGATACGCAGTATTTT.

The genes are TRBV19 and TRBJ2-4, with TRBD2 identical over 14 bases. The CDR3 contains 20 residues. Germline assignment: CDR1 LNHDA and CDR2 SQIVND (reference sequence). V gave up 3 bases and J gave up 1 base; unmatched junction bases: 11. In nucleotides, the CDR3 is TGTGCCAGTAGTATGGTTATAGGGACTAGCGGGAGAGCGGCCAAAAACATTCAGTACTTC. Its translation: CASSMVIGTSGRAAKNIQYF.

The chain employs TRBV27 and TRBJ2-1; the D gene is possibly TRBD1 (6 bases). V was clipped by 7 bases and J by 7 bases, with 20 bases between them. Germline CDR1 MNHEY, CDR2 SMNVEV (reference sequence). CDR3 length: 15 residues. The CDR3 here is CASNSAGDLKNEQFF. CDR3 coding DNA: TGTGCCAGCAATAGCGCAGGGGATTTGAAGAATGAGCAGTTCTTC.